This T cell receptor (beta chain) was identified in a study of T-cell reconstitution after alpha-beta-depleted transplantation in children (dated by TCRdb to about 2016). The study in broad terms: The study quantitatively tracked T-cell immune reconstitution after TCRalphabeta/CD19-depleted allogeneic hematopoietic cell transplantation in children using TCR repertoire profiling.

Including cysteine and phenylalanine, the CDR3 has 16 amino acids. Only the CDR3 portion is preserved as DNA: 48 bases, with reading frame beginning at the first base. V trim: 3 bases; J trim: 5 bases; unmatched bases: 8. CDR1 and CDR2, looked up from the germline V gene, are KGHDR and SFDVKD. The library was made by PCR. This sample was sequenced with an Illumina HiSeq 2500. Molecular barcoding was employed in the preparation of TCR libraries, with unique molecular identifiers being used to normalize TCRbeta repertoire quantification. TCRdb reanalyzed the raw reads on its own, using fastp at Q25 for trimming and MiXCR for clone calling, and kept in-frame beta chains. Here each entry gathers all rows of one CDR3 protein and keeps the most common genes and DNA. The sample table records some 550,000 distinct CDR3 sequences; 18% of these occur just once. The ten largest make up roughly 3.3% of the sample.

Notes on this clonotype: Its target antigen remains unknown. Base-call qualities are not available, and no considerably larger clone is one nucleotide away.

The source material was PBMCs from the stem cell graft donor, sampled from the stem cell graft. This clonotype originated in a human donor who donated a stem cell graft to a child with acute lymphoblastic leukemia. The rearrangement joined TRBV24-1 to TRBJ2-7, with 11 bases in between that match TRBD1. The DNA sequence is as follows: TGTGCCACCAGTGATCGGGGACAGGGGGATATCGACGAGCAGTACTTC. Translated, it reads CATSDRGQGDIDEQYF.